These T cell receptor beta chains were read from a single sample in a study of OX40 agonist ivuxolimab in advanced cancers. Profiling relied on immunoSEQ multiplex PCR, and the TCRdb table lists in-frame clones only, not all of them. The sample contains tens of thousands of clones, approximately 82% of which appear only once. Sequencing used CD4+ or CD8+ T cells sorted from blood, obtained in a trial of the OX40 agonist ivuxolimab. The source is an adult with an advanced solid tumor such as melanoma, head and neck, liver or kidney cancer. CDR3s include the opening cysteine and the closing phenylalanine or tryptophan. Fields, in order: CDR3 protein, CDR3 DNA, D gene, V gene, J gene, CDR3 length. The D gene is left open where the match is weak.

CDR3 protein: CASSIVGEESYGYTF
CDR3 DNA: TGTGCCAGTAGTATCGTCGGGGAGGAAAGCTATGGCTACACCTTC
D gene: NA
V gene: TRBV19
J gene: TRBJ1-2
CDR3 length: 15

CDR3 protein: CASSSRTSGYNEQFF
CDR3 DNA: TGTGCCAGCAGCTCCCGGACTAGCGGGTACAATGAGCAGTTCTTC
D gene: TRBD2
V gene: TRBV11-2
J gene: TRBJ2-1
CDR3 length: 15

CDR3 protein: CASSPDRDRANEQYF
CDR3 DNA: TGTGCCAGCAGCCCAGACCGGGACAGGGCGAACGAGCAGTACTTC
D gene: TRBD1
V gene: TRBV7-3
J gene: TRBJ2-7
CDR3 length: 15

CDR3 protein: CAISVKISYEQYF
CDR3 DNA: TGTGCCATCAGTGTCAAGATCTCCTACGAGCAGTACTTC
D gene: NA
V gene: TRBV10-3
J gene: TRBJ2-7
CDR3 length: 13

CDR3 protein: CASSDSIARWPYF
CDR3 DNA: TGTGCCAGCTCGGACTCTATAGCTCGCTGGCCCTACTTC
D gene: NA
V gene: TRBV2
J gene: TRBJ2-7
CDR3 length: 13

CDR3 protein: CASSQEGRRETQYF
CDR3 DNA: TGTGCCAGCAGCCAAGAAGGCAGGCGGGAGACCCAGTACTTC
D gene: NA
V gene: TRBV4-2
J gene: TRBJ2-5
CDR3 length: 14

CDR3 protein: CASSGAIYEGVQYF
CDR3 DNA: TGTGCCAGCAGCGGCGCCATCTACGAGGGTGTGCAGTACTTC
D gene: NA
V gene: TRBV11-2
J gene: TRBJ2-7
CDR3 length: 14

CDR3 protein: CASSDRGGTDTQYF
CDR3 DNA: TGTGCCAGCTCGGACAGGGGGGGCACAGATACGCAGTATTTT
D gene: TRBD1
V gene: TRBV2
J gene: TRBJ2-3
CDR3 length: 14

CDR3 protein: CASGAQGGETQYF
CDR3 DNA: TGTGCCAGCGGGGCTCAGGGCGGGGAGACCCAGTACTTC
D gene: NA
V gene: TRBV19
J gene: TRBJ2-5
CDR3 length: 13

CDR3 protein: CASSLLGAGYEQYF
CDR3 DNA: TGTGCCAGCAGCCTCCTAGGAGCGGGCTACGAGCAGTACTTC
D gene: NA
V gene: TRBV7-9
J gene: TRBJ2-7
CDR3 length: 14

CDR3 protein: CAWSPAPGQGAYEQYF
CDR3 DNA: TGTGCCTGGAGTCCTGCACCGGGACAGGGGGCCTACGAGCAGTACTTC
D gene: TRBD1
V gene: TRBV30
J gene: TRBJ2-7
CDR3 length: 16